What follows is one TCR beta chain and its context. What it binds is not known. The data originate from a study of T cell repertoires in cytomegalovirus infection. CDR1 and CDR2 from the germline V gene are SGHTA and FQGTGA. J was trimmed by 6 bases and V by 1 base; bases with no gene match: 3. The CDR3 is made up of 15 amino acids. TCRdb passed the reads through MiXCR, listing each CDR3 protein once. The table shows 300,000 to 400,000 distinct CDR3 sequences, with approximately 32% occurring only once. The sample in question was cultured PBMCs, obtained from culture after CMV antigen stimulation. V and J are TRBV7-3 and TRBJ2-3, with TRBD2 identical over 11 bases. The receptor was isolated from a human donor in good health (CMV status not recorded). Some clones in this sample may be carry-over from other donors' samples. DNA for the CDR3: TGTGCCAGCAGCTTAAGTAGCGGGGGGGTGGATACGCAGTATTTT. As protein: CASSLSSGGVDTQYF.